The T cell receptor (beta chain) described here comes from a study of T cell responses to AZD1222 COVID-19 vaccine. Across the whole study: The analysis combined second doses at about 4 or about 12 weeks.

Here immunoSEQ multiplex PCR was the method, and the copy in TCRdb shows in-frame clones only, minus some. This table has more than 85,000 clones, roughly four fifths appearing once. Study observations and caveats: Elevations in Spike-specific TCR breadth and depth followed administration of two AZD1222 doses. Donor demographics were predominantly white British with a female majority; clonal diversity may be underestimated.

To note about this clone: Its specificity is not known.

In germline, CDR1 is SGHTA, CDR2 FQGNSA. Trimming pared 8 bases from V and 2 bases from J, leaving 13 bases between. This CDR3 has 13 amino acids. Sequenced material: peripheral blood, taken on day 0 of AZD1222 vaccination. The V and J genes are TRBV7-2 and TRBJ2-7; D perhaps matches TRBD1 (6 bases). This sequence originates from an adult in good health. The CDR3 is CASRGQTPYEQYF. The CDR3 DNA sequence: TGTGCCAGCCGAGGACAGACCCCCTACGAGCAGTACTTC.